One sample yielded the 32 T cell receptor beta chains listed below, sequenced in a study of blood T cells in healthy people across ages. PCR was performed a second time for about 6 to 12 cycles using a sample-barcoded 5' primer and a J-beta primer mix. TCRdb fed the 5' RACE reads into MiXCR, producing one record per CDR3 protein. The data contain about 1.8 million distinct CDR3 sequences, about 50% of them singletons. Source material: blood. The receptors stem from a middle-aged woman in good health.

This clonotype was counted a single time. In nucleotides, the CDR3 is TGTGCCAGCAGTTGGCAGCGGGGGGGCCTGGGCACAGATACGCAGTATTTT. This encodes CASSWQRGGLGTDTQYF. This chain uses TRBV6-2 or TRBV6-3 with TRBJ2-3; 10 nucleotides agree with TRBD2. Germline CDR1 and CDR2: MNHEY and SVGEGT. This CDR3 has 17 residues. V lost 4 bases, J lost 1 base, and 8 bases stayed unmatched.

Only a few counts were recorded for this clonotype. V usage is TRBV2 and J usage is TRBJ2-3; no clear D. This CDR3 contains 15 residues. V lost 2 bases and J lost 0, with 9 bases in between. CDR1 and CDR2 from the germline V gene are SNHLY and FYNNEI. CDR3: CASSELESSTDTQYF. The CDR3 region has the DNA TGTGCCAGCAGTGAATTGGAATCTAGCACAGATACGCAGTATTTT.

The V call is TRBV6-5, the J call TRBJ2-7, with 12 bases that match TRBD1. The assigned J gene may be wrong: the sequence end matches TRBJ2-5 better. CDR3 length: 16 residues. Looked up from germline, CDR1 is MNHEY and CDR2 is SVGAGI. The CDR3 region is CASSYSGTGGLKTQYF. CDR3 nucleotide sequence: TGTGCCAGCAGTTACTCGGGGACAGGGGGCCTGAAGACCCAGTACTTC.

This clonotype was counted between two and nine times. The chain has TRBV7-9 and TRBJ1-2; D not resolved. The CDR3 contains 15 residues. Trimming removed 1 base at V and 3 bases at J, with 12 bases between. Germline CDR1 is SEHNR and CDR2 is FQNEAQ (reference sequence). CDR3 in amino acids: CASSLGTGQYYGYTF. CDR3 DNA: TGTGCCAGCAGCTTAGGGACGGGTCAATACTATGGCTACACCTTC.

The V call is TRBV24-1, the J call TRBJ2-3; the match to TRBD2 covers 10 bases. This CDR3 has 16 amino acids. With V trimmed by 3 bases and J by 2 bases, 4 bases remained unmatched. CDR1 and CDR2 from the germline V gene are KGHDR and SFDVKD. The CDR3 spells CATSDIAGGTTDTQYF. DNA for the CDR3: TGTGCCACCAGTGATATAGCGGGGGGAACCACAGATACGCAGTATTTT.

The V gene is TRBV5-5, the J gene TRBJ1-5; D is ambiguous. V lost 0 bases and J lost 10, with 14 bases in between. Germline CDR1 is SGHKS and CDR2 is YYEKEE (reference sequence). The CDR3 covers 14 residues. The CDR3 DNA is TGTGCCAGCAGCTTGGTGCGGGAACTGTATCCCCAGCATTTT. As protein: CASSLVRELYPQHF.

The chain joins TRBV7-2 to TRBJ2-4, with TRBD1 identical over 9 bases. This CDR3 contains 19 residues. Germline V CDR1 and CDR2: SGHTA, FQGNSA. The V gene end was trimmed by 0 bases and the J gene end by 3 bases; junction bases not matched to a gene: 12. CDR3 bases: TGTGCCAGCAGCTTAGCCGCAACTGGGACAGGGAGGGGCAAAAACATTCAGTACTTC. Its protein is CASSLAATGTGRGKNIQYF.

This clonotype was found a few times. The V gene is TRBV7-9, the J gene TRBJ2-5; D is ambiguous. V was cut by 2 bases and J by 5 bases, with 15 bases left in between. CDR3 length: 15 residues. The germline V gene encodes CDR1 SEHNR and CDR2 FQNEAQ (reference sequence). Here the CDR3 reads CASSLFLRQRETQYF. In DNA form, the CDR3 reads TGTGCCAGCAGCTTATTTCTTCGCCAGAGGGAGACCCAGTACTTC.

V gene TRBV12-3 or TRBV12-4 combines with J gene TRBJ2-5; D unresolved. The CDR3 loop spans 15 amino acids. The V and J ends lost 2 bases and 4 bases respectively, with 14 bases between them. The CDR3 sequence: CASSLNGPNPETQYF. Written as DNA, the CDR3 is TGTGCCAGCAGTTTAAACGGGCCCAATCCAGAGACCCAGTACTTC.

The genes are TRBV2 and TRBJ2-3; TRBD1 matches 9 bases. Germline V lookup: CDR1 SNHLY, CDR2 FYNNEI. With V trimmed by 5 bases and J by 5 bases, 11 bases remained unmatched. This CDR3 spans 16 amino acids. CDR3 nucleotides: TGTGCCAGCAGTTCTACAGGGGGCGTGTTAGTAGATACGCAGTATTTT. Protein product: CASSSTGGVLVDTQYF.

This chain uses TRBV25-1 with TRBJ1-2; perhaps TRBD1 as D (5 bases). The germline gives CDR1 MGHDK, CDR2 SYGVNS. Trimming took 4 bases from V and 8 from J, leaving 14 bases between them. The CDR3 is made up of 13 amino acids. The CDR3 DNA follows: TGTGCCAGCAGTGTCAGGGCAATGAACGGCTACACCTTC. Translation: CASSVRAMNGYTF.

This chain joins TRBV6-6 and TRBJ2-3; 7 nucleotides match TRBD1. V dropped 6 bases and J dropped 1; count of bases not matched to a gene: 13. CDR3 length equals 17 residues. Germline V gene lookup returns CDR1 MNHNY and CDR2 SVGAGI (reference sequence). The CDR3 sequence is CASSPRQGQIRTDTQYF. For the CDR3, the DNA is TGTGCCAGCAGCCCTCGACAGGGACAGATCCGCACAGATACGCAGTATTTT.

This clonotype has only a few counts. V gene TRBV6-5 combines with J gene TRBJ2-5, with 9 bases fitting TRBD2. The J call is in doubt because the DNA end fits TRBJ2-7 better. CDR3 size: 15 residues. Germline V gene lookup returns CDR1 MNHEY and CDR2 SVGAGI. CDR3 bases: TGTGCCAGCAGTCCCAGACTAGCGGACGGATACGAGCAGTACTTC. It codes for CASSPRLADGYEQYF.

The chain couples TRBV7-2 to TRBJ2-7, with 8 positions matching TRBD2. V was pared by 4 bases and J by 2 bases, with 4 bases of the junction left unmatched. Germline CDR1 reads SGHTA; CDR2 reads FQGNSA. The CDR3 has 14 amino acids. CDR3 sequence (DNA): TGTGCCAGCAGCTCCGGGACTAGACCCTACGAGCAGTACTTC. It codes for CASSSGTRPYEQYF.

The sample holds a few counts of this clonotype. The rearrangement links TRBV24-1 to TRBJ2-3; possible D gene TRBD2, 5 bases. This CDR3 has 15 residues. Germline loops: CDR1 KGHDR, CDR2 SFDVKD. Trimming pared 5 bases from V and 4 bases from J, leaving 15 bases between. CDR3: CATSASGVRADTQYF. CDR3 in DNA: TGTGCCACCAGTGCCAGCGGAGTTAGGGCAGATACGCAGTATTTT.

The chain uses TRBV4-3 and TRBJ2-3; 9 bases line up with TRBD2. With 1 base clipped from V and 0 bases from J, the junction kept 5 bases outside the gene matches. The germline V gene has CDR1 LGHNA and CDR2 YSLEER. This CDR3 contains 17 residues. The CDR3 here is CASSQGTSGRSTDTQYF. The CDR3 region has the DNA TGCGCCAGCAGCCAAGGAACTAGCGGGCGAAGCACAGATACGCAGTATTTT.

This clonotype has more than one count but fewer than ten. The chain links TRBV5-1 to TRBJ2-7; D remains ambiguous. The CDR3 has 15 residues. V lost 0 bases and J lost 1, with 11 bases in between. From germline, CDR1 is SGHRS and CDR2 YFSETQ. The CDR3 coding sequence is TGCGCCAGCAGCTTGGCCGGGCGTAATTCCTACGAGCAGTACTTC. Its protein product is CASSLAGRNSYEQYF.

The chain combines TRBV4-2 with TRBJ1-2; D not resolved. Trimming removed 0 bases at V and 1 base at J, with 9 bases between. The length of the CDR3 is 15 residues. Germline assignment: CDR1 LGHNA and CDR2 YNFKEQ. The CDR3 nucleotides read TGTGCCAGCAGCCAAGACCCCACCATTAACTATGGCTACACCTTC. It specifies CASSQDPTINYGYTF.

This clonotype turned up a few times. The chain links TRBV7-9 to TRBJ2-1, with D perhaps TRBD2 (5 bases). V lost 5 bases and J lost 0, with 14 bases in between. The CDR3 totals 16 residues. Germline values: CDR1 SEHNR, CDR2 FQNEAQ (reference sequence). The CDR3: CASSHSGYSSYNEQFF. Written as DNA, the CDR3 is TGTGCCAGCAGCCACAGCGGATACAGCTCCTACAATGAGCAGTTCTTC.

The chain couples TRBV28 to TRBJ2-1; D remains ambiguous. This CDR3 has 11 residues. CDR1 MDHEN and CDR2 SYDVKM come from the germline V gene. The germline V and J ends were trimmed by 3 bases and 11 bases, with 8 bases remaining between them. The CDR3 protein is CASSLNFKQFF. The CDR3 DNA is TGTGCCAGCAGTTTGAATTTTAAGCAGTTCTTC. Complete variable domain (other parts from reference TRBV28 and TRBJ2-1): DVKVTQSSRYLVKRTGEKVFLECVQDMDHENMFWYRQDPGLGLRLIYFSYDVKMKEKGDIPEGYSVSREKKERFSLILESASTNQTSMYLCASSLNFKQFFGPGTRLTVL.

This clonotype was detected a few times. CDR3: CASSFTGSGYTF. DNA for the CDR3: TGTGCCAGCAGCTTTACAGGGAGCGGCTACACCTTC. The J gene is TRBJ1-2, the V gene TRBV7-2; possible D gene TRBD1, 6 bases. The CDR3 extends over 12 amino acids. V shed 3 bases and J shed 8 bases, with 10 bases lying between them. Germline CDR1 and CDR2: SGHTA and FQGNSA.

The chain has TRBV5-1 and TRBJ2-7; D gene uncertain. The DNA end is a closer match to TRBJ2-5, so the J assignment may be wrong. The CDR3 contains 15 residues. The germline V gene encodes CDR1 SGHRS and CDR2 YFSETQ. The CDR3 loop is CASSKTSTAPGTQYF. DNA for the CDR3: TGCGCCAGCAGCAAGACTTCAACCGCACCGGGGACCCAGTACTTC.

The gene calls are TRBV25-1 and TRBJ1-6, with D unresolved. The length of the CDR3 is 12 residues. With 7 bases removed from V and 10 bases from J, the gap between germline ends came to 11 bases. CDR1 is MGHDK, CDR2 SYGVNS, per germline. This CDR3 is CASTSGPSPLHF. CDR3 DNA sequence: TGTGCCAGCACCAGCGGCCCCTCACCCCTCCACTTT.

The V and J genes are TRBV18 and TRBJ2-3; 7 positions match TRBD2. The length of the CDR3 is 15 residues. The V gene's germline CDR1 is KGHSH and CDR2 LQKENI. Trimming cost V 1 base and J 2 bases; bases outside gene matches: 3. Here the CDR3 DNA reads TGTGCCAGCTCACCACTTAGCGGGTACACAGATACGCAGTATTTT. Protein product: CASSPLSGYTDTQYF.

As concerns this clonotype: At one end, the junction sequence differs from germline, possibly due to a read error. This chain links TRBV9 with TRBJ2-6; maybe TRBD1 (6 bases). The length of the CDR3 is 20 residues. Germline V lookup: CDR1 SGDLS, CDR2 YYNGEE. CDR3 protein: CASSVAPMTGLSSEANVLTF. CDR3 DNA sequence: TGTGCCAGCAGCGTAGCCCCAATGACAGGTCTCAGCTCTGAGGCCAACGTCCTGACTTTC.

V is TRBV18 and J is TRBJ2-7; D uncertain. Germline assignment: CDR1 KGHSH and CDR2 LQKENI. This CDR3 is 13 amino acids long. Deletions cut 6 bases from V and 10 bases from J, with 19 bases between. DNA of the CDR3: TGTGCCAGCTCGACCGGTCGGGTCGTTACCCAGTACTTC. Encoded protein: CASSTGRVVTQYF.

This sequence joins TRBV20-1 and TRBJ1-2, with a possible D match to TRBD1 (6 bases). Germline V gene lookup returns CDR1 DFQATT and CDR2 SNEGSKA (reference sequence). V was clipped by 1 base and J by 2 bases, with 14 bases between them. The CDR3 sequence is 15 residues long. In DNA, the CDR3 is TGCAGTGCTAGAGGCACCAAGACAGGAAACTATGGCTACACCTTC. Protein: CSARGTKTGNYGYTF.

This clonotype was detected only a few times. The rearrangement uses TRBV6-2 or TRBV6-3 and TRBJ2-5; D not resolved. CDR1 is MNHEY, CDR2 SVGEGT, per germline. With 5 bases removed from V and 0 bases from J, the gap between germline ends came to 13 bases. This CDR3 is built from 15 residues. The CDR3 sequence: CASSPPESYQETQYF. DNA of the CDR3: TGTGCCAGCAGTCCTCCTGAGTCGTACCAAGAGACCCAGTACTTC.

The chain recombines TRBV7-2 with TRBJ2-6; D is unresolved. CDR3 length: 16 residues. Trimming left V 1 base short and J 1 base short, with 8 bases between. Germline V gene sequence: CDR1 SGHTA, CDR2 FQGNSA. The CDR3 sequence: CASSLVVRSGANVLTF. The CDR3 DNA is TGTGCCAGCAGCTTAGTAGTCCGGTCTGGGGCCAACGTCCTGACTTTC.

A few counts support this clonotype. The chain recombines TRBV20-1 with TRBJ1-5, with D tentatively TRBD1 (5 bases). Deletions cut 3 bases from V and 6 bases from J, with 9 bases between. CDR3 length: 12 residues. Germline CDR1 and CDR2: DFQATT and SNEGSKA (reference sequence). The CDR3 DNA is TGCAGTGCTAGTTCTGGGGGTCAGCCCCAGCATTTT. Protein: CSASSGGQPQHF.

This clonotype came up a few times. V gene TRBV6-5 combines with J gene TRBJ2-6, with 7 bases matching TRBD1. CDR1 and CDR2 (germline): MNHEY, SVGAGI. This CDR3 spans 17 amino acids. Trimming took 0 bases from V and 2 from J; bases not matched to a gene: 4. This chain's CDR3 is CASSYSDRQAGANVLTF. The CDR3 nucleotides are TGTGCCAGCAGTTACTCGGACAGGCAGGCTGGGGCCAACGTCCTGACTTTC.

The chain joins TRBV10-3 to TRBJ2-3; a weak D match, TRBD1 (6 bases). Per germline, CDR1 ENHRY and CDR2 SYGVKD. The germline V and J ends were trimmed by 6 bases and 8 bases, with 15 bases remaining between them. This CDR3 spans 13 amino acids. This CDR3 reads CAIREVDSVTQYF. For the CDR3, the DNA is TGTGCCATCAGGGAGGTGGACAGCGTTACGCAGTATTTT.